This T cell receptor beta chain stems from a study of T cells in Graves' hyperthyroidism and ophthalmopathy. The germline V gene encodes CDR1 SGHDT and CDR2 YYEEEE. This CDR3 spans 11 amino acids. Trimming pared 6 bases from V and 6 bases from J, leaving 10 bases between. Amplified TCR beta CDR3 regions derived from RNA transcripts. The TCR CDR3 first-round RT-PCR relied on the HTBI primer set. Using its own MiXCR run on the multiplex PCR reads, TCRdb lists one record per CDR3 protein. Of fewer than 750,000 distinct CDR3 sequences in the sample, 40% to 55% were seen once. This clonotype showed up many times. Its antigen is unidentified. General study points: The model identified upcoming ophthalmopathy a median about 6.5 months ahead of onset.

The chain joins TRBV5-6 to TRBJ2-7; perhaps TRBD1 as D (6 bases). Sequencing used peripheral blood or thyroid tissue (not recorded which). This TCR was recovered from a woman between 18 and 29 years old with Graves' hyperthyroidism. CDR3 in DNA: TGTGCCAGCACCCAGGGGCGCGAGCAGTACTTC. Residues: CASTQGREQYF.